One T cell receptor beta chain is described in this entry. This clone's antigen is unknown. No base quality values were provided; no much bigger clone lies one nucleotide off. This specimen comes from a study of control samples from healthy donors and cancer patients (dated by TCRdb to about 2020). Here V drops 7 bases and J drops 4 bases, and the junction holds 0 bases not matched to any gene. Taken from cysteine to phenylalanine, the CDR3 has 11 residues. Only CDR3 DNA remains: 33 bases, in frame from the first base. For CDR1 and CDR2, the germline V gene lists MNHEY and SVGAGI. The method was the immunoSEQ multiplex PCR assay. TCRdb mirrors the immuneACCESS table, restricted to in-frame sequences. Some clones are absent from its copies; in checked studies, under half trace to an unresolved V gene, and the reason for the others is unknown. The sample table lists roughly 180,000 clones, 90% to 95% of them with a count of one. About 1.4% of the sample goes to the ten largest clones.

Recombination linked TRBV6-5 to TRBJ2-5; a stretch of 7 junction bases matches TRBD1. This TCR came from a woman younger than 30 in good health. The specimen sequenced was blood. For the CDR3, the sequence is CASTGGETQYF. The nucleotide sequence reads TGTGCCAGCACAGGGGGAGAGACCCAGTACTTC.